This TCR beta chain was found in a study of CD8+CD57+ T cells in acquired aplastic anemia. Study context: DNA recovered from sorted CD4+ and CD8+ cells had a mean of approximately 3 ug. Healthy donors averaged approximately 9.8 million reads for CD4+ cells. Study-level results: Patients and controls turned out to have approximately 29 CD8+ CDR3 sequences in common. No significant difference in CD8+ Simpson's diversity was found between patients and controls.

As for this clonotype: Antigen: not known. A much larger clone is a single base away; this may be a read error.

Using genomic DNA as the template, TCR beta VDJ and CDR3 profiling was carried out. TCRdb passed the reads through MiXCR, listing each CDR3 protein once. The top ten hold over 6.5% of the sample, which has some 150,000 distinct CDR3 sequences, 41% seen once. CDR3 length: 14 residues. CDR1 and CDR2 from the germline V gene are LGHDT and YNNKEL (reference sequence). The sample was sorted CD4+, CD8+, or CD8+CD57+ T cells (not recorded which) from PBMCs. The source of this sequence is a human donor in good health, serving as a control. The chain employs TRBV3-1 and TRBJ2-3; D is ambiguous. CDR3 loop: CASSLSRGADAQYF. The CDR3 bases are TGTGCCAGCAGCCTAAGCCGCGGTGCAGATGCGCAGTATTTT.